Listed here are 30 T cell receptor beta chains from one sample, sequenced in a study of read filtering for tumor transcriptome and immune sequencing. This library used roughly 400 ng RNA and molecular barcoded adaptors spanning alpha/delta and beta/gamma chains. In TCRdb, the reads were re-called with MiXCR into one record per CDR3 protein. The table records 90,000 to 95,000 distinct CDR3 sequences, roughly 21% of them present only once. Input material: a population of CD138-negative cells sorted from bone marrow. The receptors originated from a donor aged 40 or over with multiple myeloma.

This clonotype was observed many times. The CDR3 DNA is TGTGCCAGCATGGTGGCAGCTTCCACCGGGGAGCTGTTTTTT. This gives the protein CASMVAASTGELFF. V and J are TRBV28 and TRBJ2-2; no clear D. This CDR3 spans 14 amino acids. The V and J ends lost 7 bases and 4 bases respectively, with 13 bases between them. Germline CDR1 is MDHEN and CDR2 is SYDVKM.

This clonotype has just a few counts. The chain joins TRBV19 to TRBJ2-5; D may be TRBD1 (5 bases). In germline, CDR1 is LNHDA, CDR2 SQIVND (reference sequence). The CDR3 has 14 amino acids. V was pared by 7 bases and J by 5 bases, with 17 bases between. CDR3 sequence: CASTNRPIRETQYF. The CDR3 bases are TGTGCCAGTACGAACAGGCCCATTCGGGAGACCCAGTACTTC.

This clonotype was detected ten times or more. The chain recombines TRBV28 with TRBJ2-2; D may be TRBD1 (6 bases). The CDR3 spans 15 residues. V lost 6 bases to trimming and J lost 5 bases, with 16 bases between them. CDR1 is MDHEN, CDR2 SYDVKM, per germline. The CDR3 is CASRSAGVGTGELFF. DNA of the CDR3: TGTGCCAGCAGATCGGCAGGGGTGGGAACCGGGGAGCTGTTTTTT.

This chain uses TRBV28 with TRBJ2-7; possibly TRBD2 for D (6 bases). This CDR3 spans 15 amino acids. Trimming pared 6 bases from V and 3 bases from J, leaving 18 bases between. In germline, CDR1 is MDHEN, CDR2 SYDVKM. The CDR3 DNA is TGTGCCAGCAGGCCCACCGGCGGGATTCACTACGAGCAGTACTTC. This sequence encodes CASRPTGGIHYEQYF.

This clonotype was found a few times. A much larger clone sits a single nucleotide away, making a read error possible. The conserved phenylalanine or tryptophan normally closing the CDR3 is absent here, so this likely arose from a read error. This chain links TRBV3-1 with TRBJ2-1; no firm D call. The V end was cut by 8 bases, the J end by 9 bases, with 14 bases between. The CDR3 runs to 12 residues. CDR1 is LGHDT, CDR2 YNNKEL, per germline (reference sequence). The CDR3 here is CASEKRVGEQFS. The CDR3 region has the DNA TGTGCCAGCGAGAAAAGGGTCGGTGAGCAGTTCTCC.

This clonotype was seen at least ten times. The chain combines TRBV15 with TRBJ2-5; no reliable D call. The CDR3 covers 15 residues. V gave up 0 bases and J gave up 4 bases, with 12 bases separating them. In germline, CDR1 is LNHNV, CDR2 YYDKDF (reference sequence). CDR3 in DNA: TGTGCCACCAGCAGAGATTTCGAATTAGGAGAGACCCAGTACTTC. It yields the protein CATSRDFELGETQYF.

This clonotype was observed many times. The chain carries TRBV12-3 or TRBV12-4 and TRBJ2-1, with D possibly being TRBD1 or TRBD2 (6 bases each). CDR3 size: 14 residues. V lost 8 bases and J lost 6, with 17 bases in between. As DNA, the CDR3 is TGTGCCAGCGGGGGGCGGGGAGCAATCAATGAGCAGTTCTTC. It codes for CASGGRGAINEQFF.

CDR3 residues: CSAREYSGNTIYF. The CDR3, as DNA: TGCAGTGCTAGAGAATACAGCGGAAACACCATATATTTT. The chain is built from TRBV20-1 and TRBJ1-3; D unresolved. The CDR3 consists of 13 residues. Germline CDR1 reads DFQATT; CDR2 reads SNEGSKA (reference sequence). V was trimmed by 0 bases and J by 4 bases, leaving 7 bases between them.

This clonotype came up a few times. The rearrangement joins TRBV13 to TRBJ2-3; 13 bases map to TRBD2. The germline V gene encodes CDR1 PRHDT and CDR2 FYEKMQ (reference sequence). The V and J ends lost 4 bases and 4 bases, in that order; junction bases with no gene match: 5. The CDR3 covers 16 residues. Written as DNA, the CDR3 is TGTGCCAGCAGCTCGTTGACTAGCGGGGGGCCAGATACGCAGTATTTT. It encodes CASSSLTSGGPDTQYF.

The chain couples TRBV18 to TRBJ2-3; 8 bases are a match to TRBD1. The germline V gene encodes CDR1 KGHSH and CDR2 LQKENI. The CDR3 has 17 amino acids. J lost 5 bases, V lost 2 bases, and 12 bases had no gene match. CDR3 amino acids: CASSPVPAAGGRDTQYF. In DNA, the CDR3 is TGTGCCAGCTCACCAGTTCCCGCGGCAGGGGGCCGAGATACGCAGTATTTT.

Regarding this clonotype: Only one base separates this from a far larger clonotype, so it likely reflects a read error. The rearrangement joins TRBV6-5 to TRBJ1-1, with D tentatively TRBD1 (5 bases). Germline lookup yields CDR1 MNHEY and CDR2 SVGAGI. This CDR3 comprises 16 residues. V lost 2 bases to trimming and J lost 10 bases, with 23 bases between them. Here the CDR3 DNA reads TGTGCCAGCAGTTACATGGGACCATCAGGGTACGCTGTAGCTTTCTTT. This sequence encodes CASSYMGPSGYAVAFF.

This clonotype appeared many times. The chain carries TRBV20-1 and TRBJ2-1; 8 bases align to TRBD1. The trim removed 8 bases at V and 1 base at J, leaving 4 bases unmatched. The CDR3 length is 13 residues. Germline V gene lookup returns CDR1 DFQATT and CDR2 SNEGSKA (reference sequence). The CDR3, as DNA: TGCAGTATTTGGACAGGGTCCTACAATGAGCAGTTCTTC. It specifies CSIWTGSYNEQFF.

This clonotype was recorded at least ten times. The chain carries TRBV7-8 and TRBJ1-5; D perhaps matches TRBD1 (5 bases). The length of the CDR3 is 13 residues. The V end was cut by 1 base, the J end by 6 bases, with 7 bases between. CDR1 is SGHVS, CDR2 FQNEAQ, per germline. The CDR3, as DNA: TGTGCCAGCAGCTTAGTGGGGGGTCAGCCCCAGCATTTT. Protein sequence: CASSLVGGQPQHF.

This clonotype has a count of ten or more. This chain uses TRBV6-2 or TRBV6-3 with TRBJ1-1, with TRBD1 matching 7 bases. The CDR3 is 13 amino acids. The germline gives CDR1 MNHEY, CDR2 SVGEGT. V was pared by 8 bases and J by 5 bases, with 8 bases of the junction left unmatched. CDR3 loop: CASGVPRGTEAFF. In DNA, the CDR3 is TGTGCCAGCGGGGTACCCAGGGGGACTGAAGCTTTCTTT.

There are many counts of this clonotype. This chain connects TRBV10-3 to TRBJ1-1; D is unclear. V gave up 8 bases and J gave up 1 base, with 14 bases separating them. This CDR3 is 14 amino acids long. Germline-derived CDR1 and CDR2 are ENHRY and SYGVKD. The CDR3 region is CAISEETKNTEAFF. Written as DNA, the CDR3 is TGTGCCATCTCGGAGGAGACGAAGAACACTGAAGCTTTCTTT.

This clonotype was counted ten times or more. The chain uses TRBV19 and TRBJ2-1, with 10 positions matching TRBD2. Germline V gives CDR1 LNHDA, CDR2 SQIVND (reference sequence). V dropped 5 bases and J dropped 1; count of bases not matched to a gene: 5. This CDR3 region has 16 residues. CDR3 in DNA: TGTGCCAGTAGTTTAGCGGGGGGCCATTCCTACAATGAGCAGTTCTTC. Its translation: CASSLAGGHSYNEQFF.

This clonotype was detected ten times or more. The rearrangement joins TRBV7-8 to TRBJ2-1, with D possibly being TRBD1 (5 bases). The germline gives CDR1 SGHVS, CDR2 FQNEAQ. The V gene lost 7 bases and the J gene lost 8 bases, with 21 bases spanning the gap. This CDR3 has 15 amino acids. The CDR3 protein is CASIVSRWGLDEQFF. The CDR3 DNA reads TGTGCCAGCATCGTTTCACGGTGGGGCCTCGATGAGCAGTTCTTC. The whole variable domain, remainder taken from reference TRBV7-8 and TRBJ2-1, is GAGVSQSPRYKVAKRGQDVALRCDPISGHVSLFWYQQALGQGPEFLTYFQNEAQLDKSGLPSDRFFAERPEGSVSTLKIQRTQQEDSAVYLCASIVSRWGLDEQFFGPGTRLTVL.

This clonotype was recorded many times. The rearrangement uses TRBV7-8 and TRBJ2-3; D unclear. Trimming shortened V by 3 bases and J by 5 bases, and 9 bases separated the two germline ends. The CDR3 contains 13 residues. The germline V gene encodes CDR1 SGHVS and CDR2 FQNEAQ. The CDR3: CASSFDLRDTQYF. The DNA of the CDR3 is TGTGCCAGCAGCTTTGATTTGCGAGATACGCAGTATTTT.

The CDR3 DNA is TGCGCCAGCAGCCCCAGCCGGGGACTAGCGGGGCTAAACACAGATACGCAGTATTTT. Translating it yields CASSPSRGLAGLNTDTQYF. This rearrangement joins TRBV5-1 to TRBJ2-3; 13 bases fit TRBD2. Germline trimming cut 4 bases from V and 2 bases from J; bases unmatched to any gene: 13. Germline CDR1 is SGHRS and CDR2 is YFSETQ. The CDR3 loop spans 19 amino acids.

The genes are TRBV3-1 and TRBJ2-5, with 7 bases fitting TRBD2. CDR1 is LGHDT and CDR2 is YNNKEL in the germline V gene (reference sequence). V lost 0 bases to trimming and J lost 0 bases; unmatched junction nucleotides: 4. The CDR3 loop spans 16 amino acids. The CDR3 is CASSQDRGRDQETQYF. CDR3 DNA: TGTGCCAGCAGCCAAGATCGGGGGAGGGACCAAGAGACCCAGTACTTC.

Many counts were recorded for this clonotype. The rearrangement links TRBV11-1 to TRBJ1-4; TRBD1 might be the D (6 bases). The CDR3 contains 17 residues. Germline V gives CDR1 SGHAT, CDR2 FQDESV (reference sequence). V was cut by 5 bases and J by 8 bases, with 24 bases left in between. CDR3 protein: CASSPQWDISGEEKLFF. In DNA form, the CDR3 reads TGTGCCAGCAGCCCCCAATGGGATATATCAGGGGAGGAAAAACTGTTTTTT.

This clonotype has ten or more counts. The V gene is TRBV20-1, the J gene TRBJ2-2, with 8 bases identical to TRBD1. After removal of 6 bases from V and 3 bases from J, the junction contained 6 bases not matched to a gene. Germline-derived CDR1 and CDR2 are DFQATT and SNEGSKA (reference sequence). The length of the CDR3 is 14 residues. The CDR3 DNA follows: TGCAGTGCCACCCAGGGGGCGGACACCGGGGAGCTGTTTTTT. Translated: CSATQGADTGELFF.

This rearrangement joins TRBV20-1 to TRBJ2-5, with unresolved D. Per the germline V gene, CDR1 is DFQATT and CDR2 is SNEGSKA (reference sequence). Trimming pared 7 bases from V and 5 bases from J, leaving 26 bases between. The CDR3 is made up of 16 amino acids. CDR3 loop: CSVRGQKGRARETQYF. The CDR3 DNA reads TGCAGTGTCAGAGGTCAAAAGGGTAGGGCTCGTGAGACCCAGTACTTC.

The chain uses TRBV5-1 and TRBJ2-7; no definite D call. Germline assignment: CDR1 SGHRS and CDR2 YFSETQ. This CDR3 contains 12 residues. Trimming removed 4 bases at V and 6 bases at J, with 11 bases between. CDR3 sequence reads: CASSQIAGEQYF. As DNA, the CDR3 is TGCGCCAGCAGCCAGATCGCAGGCGAGCAGTACTTC.

This clonotype was seen only a few times. The rearrangement joins TRBV19 to TRBJ2-3; D remains ambiguous. V was clipped by 11 bases and J by 1 base, with 7 bases between them. Germline V gene data show CDR1 as LNHDA and CDR2 as SQIVND (reference sequence). The CDR3 is 11 amino acids. In DNA form, the CDR3 reads TGTGCCCCTACGGGCACAGATACGCAGTATTTT. Amino acid sequence: CAPTGTDTQYF.

The sample holds a few counts of this clonotype. V and J are TRBV6-1 and TRBJ1-1, with TRBD1 matching 7 bases. Per germline, CDR1 MNHNS and CDR2 SASEGT. The CDR3 contains 15 residues. The trim removed 3 bases at V and 1 base at J, leaving 5 bases unmatched. The CDR3 reads CASSERTGKNTEAFF. CDR3 sequence (DNA): TGTGCCAGCAGTGAGAGGACAGGCAAGAACACTGAAGCTTTCTTT.

Comment on this clonotype: With a much larger clone just one base away, this may be a read error. V and J are TRBV12-3 or TRBV12-4 and TRBJ1-2, with a possible D match to TRBD1 (5 bases). This CDR3 has 13 residues. Trimming removed 6 bases at V and 6 bases at J, with 14 bases between. The CDR3 nucleotides read TGTGCCAGCAGCCTGGGACTTAGGGATGGCTACACCTTC. The encoded protein is CASSLGLRDGYTF.

V is TRBV11-2 and J is TRBJ1-3, with D perhaps matching TRBD1 (6 bases). Germline lookup yields CDR1 SGHAT and CDR2 FQNNGV. Trimming left V 8 bases short and J 2 bases short, with 22 bases between. This CDR3 is 17 amino acids long. This chain's CDR3 is CASRKLQPGVAGNTIYF. CDR3 bases: TGTGCCAGCCGAAAACTTCAACCAGGGGTGGCTGGAAACACCATATATTTT. Looking up the rest from reference TRBV11-2 and TRBJ1-3 gives the full variable domain: EAGVAQSPRYKIIEKRQSVAFWCNPISGHATLYWYQQILGQGPKLLIQFQNNGVVDDSQLPKDRFSAERLKGVDSTLKIQPAKLEDSAVYLCASRKLQPGVAGNTIYFGEGSWLTVV.

The sample holds many counts of this clonotype. The genes are TRBV7-8 and TRBJ2-1, with D possibly being TRBD1 or TRBD2 (6 bases each). Trimming shortened V by 5 bases and J by 5 bases, and 16 bases separated the two germline ends. The germline CDR1 and CDR2 sequences are SGHVS and FQNEAQ. This CDR3 comprises 15 residues. Written as DNA, the CDR3 is TGTGCCAGCAGCATGAGGGGGGTGGTCAACAATGAGCAGTTCTTC. Translating it yields CASSMRGVVNNEQFF.

This clonotype has ten or more counts. The rearrangement uses TRBV30 and TRBJ1-1; D is unclear. Per the germline V gene, CDR1 is GTSNPN and CDR2 is SVGIG (reference sequence). V was clipped by 5 bases and J by 8 bases, with 12 bases between them. The CDR3 runs to 11 residues. CDR3 coding DNA: TGTGCCTGGCAGATTTCAGGCGAAGCTTTCTTT. Encoded protein: CAWQISGEAFF.